Presented here are 21 T cell receptor beta chains from one specimen sequenced in a study of T cells in Graves' hyperthyroidism and ophthalmopathy. TCR beta CDR3 region amplification was performed from RNA transcripts. HTBI primers drove first-round RT-PCR of the TCR CDR3. MiXCR, run by TCRdb on the multiplex PCR reads, gives a single entry per CDR3 protein. The table has approximately 480,000 distinct CDR3 sequences, about a fifth seen once. Sequencing was done on a sample of blood. These receptor sequences come from a man aged 18 to 29 with Graves' hyperthyroidism.

This clonotype was counted ten times or more. The chain joins TRBV12-3 or TRBV12-4 to TRBJ1-1; a weak D match, TRBD1 (5 bases). Deletions cut 6 bases from V and 4 bases from J, with 12 bases between. This CDR3 has 13 amino acids. CDR3 loop: CASSKTGGTEAFF. CDR3 coding DNA: TGTGCCAGCAGCAAAACAGGCGGCACTGAAGCTTTCTTT.

The rearrangement uses TRBV11-1 and TRBJ2-4; no definite D call. The CDR3 is 15 amino acids. In germline, CDR1 is SGHAT, CDR2 FQDESV (reference sequence). V dropped 5 bases and J dropped 3 bases, with 14 bases sitting between them. The CDR3 DNA sequence: TGTGCCAGCAGCCGTACATCGGTGGACAAAAACATTCAGTACTTC. This encodes CASSRTSVDKNIQYF. Filled out from reference TRBV11-1 and TRBJ2-4, the complete variable domain reads EAEVAQSPRYKITEKSQAVAFWCDPISGHATLYWYRQILGQGPELLVQFQDESVVDDSQLPKDRFSAERLKGVDSTLKIQPAELGDSAMYLCASSRTSVDKNIQYFGAGTRLSVL.

The gene calls are TRBV6-5 and TRBJ1-2; maybe TRBD1 (5 bases). The germline gives CDR1 MNHEY, CDR2 SVGAGI. Trimming took 0 bases from V and 4 from J, leaving 12 bases between them. This CDR3 is 15 amino acids long. CDR3 residues: CASSYSKTARYGYTF. CDR3 nucleotides: TGTGCCAGCAGTTACTCGAAGACAGCCCGCTATGGCTACACCTTC.

Only a few counts were recorded for this clonotype. This chain joins TRBV20-1 and TRBJ1-2; the match to TRBD1 covers 8 bases. Germline V lookup: CDR1 DFQATT, CDR2 SNEGSKA (reference sequence). V shed 0 bases, J shed 5 bases, and the junction held 8 bases outside the gene matches. The CDR3 length is 15 residues. The CDR3 DNA follows: TGCAGTGCTAGAGATCTTAGGACAGGGCCTTATGGCTACACCTTC. Its translation: CSARDLRTGPYGYTF.

This clonotype showed up many times. V usage is TRBV12-3 or TRBV12-4 and J usage is TRBJ2-2; D not resolved. V shed 8 bases and J shed 5 bases, with 21 bases lying between them. The CDR3 has 16 amino acids. The CDR3 nucleotides are TGTGCCAGCGGGCCTTCGGGCGGAACGAGGACCGGGGAGCTGTTTTTT. Residues: CASGPSGGTRTGELFF.

This clonotype was detected many times. The gene calls are TRBV6-1 and TRBJ1-1; D call uncertain. The germline gives CDR1 MNHNS, CDR2 SASEGT. The CDR3 contains 14 residues. Trimming took off 3 bases at V and 0 bases at J, with 8 bases between the two ends. CDR3 in amino acids: CASSEGILNTEAFF. The CDR3, as DNA: TGTGCCAGCAGTGAGGGGATCCTGAACACTGAAGCTTTCTTT.

This clonotype came up many times. The chain has TRBV20-1 and TRBJ2-7, with D possibly being TRBD2 (5 bases). The V end lost 3 bases, the J end lost 0 bases, and 24 bases lay between the germline ends. The germline V gene has CDR1 DFQATT and CDR2 SNEGSKA (reference sequence). This CDR3 is built from 18 residues. CDR3 protein: CSARSRYRGRISSYEQYF. CDR3 in DNA: TGCAGTGCTAGGTCCCGATACAGAGGGAGAATTAGCTCCTACGAGCAGTACTTC.

This clonotype was picked up many times. This chain connects TRBV11-2 to TRBJ2-5; 7 bases are a match to TRBD1. V shed 4 bases, J shed 0 bases, and the junction held 5 bases outside the gene matches. Germline assignment: CDR1 SGHAT and CDR2 FQNNGV. The CDR3 is 15 amino acids. Written as DNA, the CDR3 is TGTGCCAGCAGCTCCGGACAGGCGTACCAAGAGACCCAGTACTTC. Its translation: CASSSGQAYQETQYF.

About this clonotype: It may be a read error: a sequence one base away is much more abundant. The J gene is TRBJ2-5, the V gene TRBV12-3 or TRBV12-4; 8 bases map to TRBD2. V lost 10 bases to trimming and J lost 5 bases; unmatched junction nucleotides: 15. The CDR3 has 15 amino acids. The CDR3 region is CAISRTGTRLETQYF. The CDR3 bases are TGTGCCATCAGCCGAACCGGGACTAGACTGGAGACCCAGTACTTC.

In its sample, this clonotype was seen a few times. The genes are TRBV11-1 and TRBJ1-2, with TRBD1 as a possible D gene (5 bases). The CDR3 loop spans 16 amino acids. V shed 5 bases and J shed 4 bases, with 20 bases lying between them. Per germline, CDR1 SGHAT and CDR2 FQDESV (reference sequence). The CDR3 sequence is CASSPAAGTESYGYTF. In DNA, the CDR3 is TGTGCCAGCAGCCCCGCCGCTGGGACGGAAAGCTATGGCTACACCTTC.

This clonotype was observed many times. CDR3 nucleotide sequence: TGTGCCAGCAGTGATAGGGGCGGCGGGGAGCTGTTTTTT. Its translation: CASSDRGGGELFF. The gene calls are TRBV6-1 and TRBJ2-2, with a possible D match to TRBD1 (5 bases). Deletions cut 3 bases from V and 7 bases from J, with 9 bases between. The germline V gene encodes CDR1 MNHNS and CDR2 SASEGT. The CDR3 contains 13 residues.

This clonotype was counted between two and nine times. A much larger clone sits a single nucleotide away, making a read error possible. The rearrangement links TRBV2 to TRBJ2-7; TRBD1 matches at 9 bases. Per the germline V gene, CDR1 is SNHLY and CDR2 is FYNNEI. This CDR3 has 14 residues. The CDR3 DNA follows: TGTGTCAGCAGGACGGACAGGGGTAATTACGAGCAGTACTTC. This encodes CVSRTDRGNYEQYF.

This clonotype appeared a few times. The CDR3: CASSQDGQVYGYTF. Written as DNA, the CDR3 is TGTGCCAGCAGCCAAGATGGACAGGTCTATGGCTACACCTTC. The chain has TRBV3-1 and TRBJ1-2; 7 bases line up with TRBD1. The CDR3 totals 14 residues. V shed 0 bases and J 4 bases; nucleotides not matched to a gene: 2. The germline V gene encodes CDR1 LGHDT and CDR2 YNNKEL (reference sequence). Combining the CDR3 with reference TRBV3-1 and TRBJ1-2 gives the whole variable domain DTAVSQTPKYLVTQMGNDKSIKCEQNLGHDTMYWYKQDSKKFLKIMFSYNNKELIINETVPNRFSPKSPDKAHLNLHINSLELGDSAVYFCASSQDGQVYGYTFGSGTRLTVV.

This clonotype was detected only a few times. The chain has TRBV20-1 and TRBJ2-2; perhaps TRBD1 as D (6 bases). V dropped 2 bases and J dropped 5 bases, with 15 bases sitting between them. Per the germline V gene, CDR1 is DFQATT and CDR2 is SNEGSKA (reference sequence). CDR3 length: 15 amino acids. The CDR3 DNA reads as TGCAGTGCTAGACCTGCAGGGGCAGGGACCGGGGAGCTGTTTTTT. It is translated as CSARPAGAGTGELFF.

This clonotype was seen repeatedly, ten times or more. The chain couples TRBV12-5 to TRBJ2-7, with 9 bases lining up with TRBD2. Germline V gene lookup returns CDR1 LGHNT and CDR2 FRNRAP. The ends lost 2 bases at V and 2 bases at J; junction bases unmatched: 13. There are 18 residues in the CDR3. CDR3 nucleotides: TGTGCTAGTGGTTTGCCAGAGGGTAGCGGGAGAGCCCCCTACGAGCAGTACTTC. As protein: CASGLPEGSGRAPYEQYF.

This clonotype was observed at least ten times. As DNA, the CDR3 is TGTGCCAGCAGCCCTAGGGGTATGAATTACGAGCAGTACTTC. It codes for CASSPRGMNYEQYF. The chain links TRBV11-1 to TRBJ2-7; weak D call: TRBD1 (5 bases). This CDR3 is built from 14 residues. V was cut by 5 bases and J by 4 bases, with 15 bases left in between. Germline-derived CDR1 and CDR2 are SGHAT and FQDESV (reference sequence).

V is TRBV27 and J is TRBJ1-2; 8 nucleotides line up with TRBD1. J was trimmed by 5 bases and V by 3 bases; bases with no gene match: 11. The CDR3 is 16 amino acids. The germline V gene has CDR1 MNHEY and CDR2 SMNVEV (reference sequence). CDR3 amino acids: CASSLRKQGGRYGYTF. CDR3 coding DNA: TGTGCCAGCAGTTTGAGGAAACAGGGGGGTCGATATGGCTACACCTTC.

This clonotype appeared many times. The V gene is TRBV29-1, the J gene TRBJ1-2; weak D call: TRBD1 (6 bases). The germline V and J ends were trimmed by 4 bases and 2 bases, with 11 bases remaining between them. Per the germline V gene, CDR1 is SQVTM and CDR2 is ANQGSEA. This CDR3 has 13 residues. Here the CDR3 DNA reads TGCAGCGTTGCGGGGGCTGTGAACTATGGCTACACCTTC. It encodes CSVAGAVNYGYTF.

V and J are TRBV18 and TRBJ1-2; D gene uncertain. V was trimmed by 2 bases and J by 3 bases, leaving 7 bases between them. Germline CDR1 is KGHSH and CDR2 is LQKENI. The CDR3 loop spans 13 amino acids. Written as DNA, the CDR3 is TGTGCCAGCTCACCAGAACGGGACTATGGCTACACCTTC. It translates to CASSPERDYGYTF.

This clonotype was seen at least ten times. The V and J genes are TRBV12-3 or TRBV12-4 and TRBJ1-3; D unresolved. This CDR3 contains 12 residues. V was pared by 3 bases and J by 2 bases, with 2 bases between. In DNA, the CDR3 is TGTGCCAGCAGTTTTACTGGAAACACCATATATTTT. Translation gives CASSFTGNTIYF.

At least ten counts were recorded for this clonotype. The chain has TRBV7-8 and TRBJ2-2; possibly TRBD2 for D (5 bases). The CDR3 loop spans 18 amino acids. V dropped 4 bases and J dropped 4 bases, with 22 bases sitting between them. The V gene's germline CDR1 is SGHVS and CDR2 FQNEAQ. CDR3 in amino acids: CASSSFPDRIGGTGELFF. CDR3 DNA sequence: TGTGCCAGCAGCTCCTTCCCGGACCGAATCGGAGGCACCGGGGAGCTGTTTTTT. Together with reference TRBV7-8 and TRBJ2-2, the CDR3 gives the full variable domain: GAGVSQSPRYKVAKRGQDVALRCDPISGHVSLFWYQQALGQGPEFLTYFQNEAQLDKSGLPSDRFFAERPEGSVSTLKIQRTQQEDSAVYLCASSSFPDRIGGTGELFFGEGSRLTVL.